A selection of T cell receptor beta chains follows, all from one sample in a study of blood T cell repertoires in COVID-19. Sequenced by immunoSEQ multiplex PCR; TCRdb stores in-frame clones only, minus some. The sample has more than 75,000 clones, around 80% seen once. Specimen: peripheral blood. These receptors were taken from a human donor in a cohort sampled during active COVID-19. Both conserved end residues are part of each CDR3. D genes are given only for firm matches. Expanded clones are given a class, and other clones once, few, many or no size at all.

abundance: NA; v_gene: TRBV4-1; j_gene: TRBJ1-2; d_gene: NA; CDR3nt: TGCGCCAGCAGCCAAGGCGGGGGGCGCGTTGGCTACACCTTC; CDR3aa: CASSQGGGRVGYTF
abundance: NA; v_gene: TRBV5-5; j_gene: TRBJ1-4; d_gene: NA; CDR3nt: TGTGCCAGCAGCCCGCTAACGGGAGGGTACGGTGAAAAACTGTTTTTT; CDR3aa: CASSPLTGGYGEKLFF
abundance: many; v_gene: TRBV5-1; j_gene: TRBJ2-7; d_gene: NA; CDR3nt: TGCGCCAGCAGCTTGACATGGGGGCTAGCGGAGTTCGAGCAGTACTTC; CDR3aa: CASSLTWGLAEFEQYF
abundance: NA; v_gene: TRBV5-1; j_gene: TRBJ2-5; d_gene: TRBD2; CDR3nt: TGCGCCATCAAAGGGAGGGCTCGGGAGACCCAGTACTTC; CDR3aa: CAIKGRARETQYF
abundance: few; v_gene: TRBV6-1; j_gene: TRBJ2-1; d_gene: NA; CDR3nt: TGTGCCAGCAGTGAATTTTTCGTGAGCTCCTACAATGAGCAGTTCTTC; CDR3aa: CASSEFFVSSYNEQFF
abundance: NA; v_gene: TRBV2; j_gene: TRBJ1-4; d_gene: NA; CDR3nt: TGTGCCAGCAGTGAGGAAAGGAGCGGCTCGGCTAATGAAAAACTGTTTTTT; CDR3aa: CASSEERSGSANEKLFF
abundance: NA; v_gene: TRBV5-6; j_gene: TRBJ2-1; d_gene: NA; CDR3nt: TGTGCCAGCAGCCGCGTAGGGGATTTACTCATCAATGAGCAGTTCTTC; CDR3aa: CASSRVGDLLINEQFF
abundance: few; v_gene: TRBV7-2; j_gene: TRBJ1-2; d_gene: NA; CDR3nt: TGTGCCAGCAGCTGGCGAGGCAGCTATGGCTACACCTTC; CDR3aa: CASSWRGSYGYTF
abundance: NA; v_gene: TRBV5-1; j_gene: TRBJ2-3; d_gene: NA; CDR3nt: TGCGCCAGCAGCACTGGGACTAGCACAGATACGCAGTATTTT; CDR3aa: CASSTGTSTDTQYF
abundance: NA; v_gene: TRBV18; j_gene: TRBJ1-5; d_gene: NA; CDR3nt: TGTGCCAGCTCACCACCAGGGGAGCCCCAGCATTTT; CDR3aa: CASSPPGEPQHF
abundance: NA; v_gene: TRBV6-1; j_gene: TRBJ1-1; d_gene: NA; CDR3nt: TGTGCCAGCAGTGAGGGGAGTTCCACTGAAGCTTTCTTT; CDR3aa: CASSEGSSTEAFF
abundance: NA; v_gene: TRBV21-1; j_gene: TRBJ1-3; d_gene: NA; CDR3nt: TGTGCCAGCAGCAAACGACAGGTTCCTGCTGGAAACACCATATATTTT; CDR3aa: CASSKRQVPAGNTIYF
abundance: once; v_gene: TRBV2; j_gene: TRBJ2-5; d_gene: NA; CDR3nt: TGTGCCAGCAGTGCAGATCGGGGGAGGGGGCAAGAGACCCAGTACTTC; CDR3aa: CASSADRGRGQETQYF
abundance: once; v_gene: TRBV19; j_gene: TRBJ2-1; d_gene: TRBD2; CDR3nt: TGTGCCAGTAGTCAAACTAGCGGGGGGGCATCCTACAATGAGCAGTTCTTC; CDR3aa: CASSQTSGGASYNEQFF
abundance: NA; v_gene: TRBV2; j_gene: TRBJ1-2; d_gene: NA; CDR3nt: TGTGCCAGCAACGGTGGCAGAGGTAACTATGGCTACACCTTC; CDR3aa: CASNGGRGNYGYTF
abundance: NA; v_gene: TRBV7-6; j_gene: TRBJ2-5; d_gene: TRBD2; CDR3nt: TGTGCCAGCAGCTTAGCCCCAACTAGCGCGGAGACCCAGTACTTC; CDR3aa: CASSLAPTSAETQYF
abundance: NA; v_gene: TRBV5-6; j_gene: TRBJ1-2; d_gene: NA; CDR3nt: TGTGCCAGCACCCCCCGGTCCACAGGGTCACACGGCTACACCTTC; CDR3aa: CASTPRSTGSHGYTF
abundance: NA; v_gene: TRBV2; j_gene: TRBJ2-1; d_gene: NA; CDR3nt: TGTGCCAGCAGTGAACTAGCATGGAATGAGCAGTTCTTC; CDR3aa: CASSELAWNEQFF
abundance: NA; v_gene: TRBV5-6; j_gene: TRBJ1-1; d_gene: NA; CDR3nt: TGTGCCAGCAGCTTCAGGGCTGAAGCTTTCTTT; CDR3aa: CASSFRAEAFF
abundance: NA; v_gene: TRBV7-2; j_gene: TRBJ1-5; d_gene: NA; CDR3nt: TGTGCCAGCAGCTCAGTAAATAGCAATCAGCCCCAGCATTTT; CDR3aa: CASSSVNSNQPQHF
abundance: NA; v_gene: TRBV12-3/TRBV12-4; j_gene: TRBJ1-5; d_gene: NA; CDR3nt: TGTGCCAGCAGTGTAGGTTTGGCTCAGCCCCAGCATTTT; CDR3aa: CASSVGLAQPQHF
abundance: NA; v_gene: TRBV21-1; j_gene: TRBJ2-3; d_gene: NA; CDR3nt: TGTGCCAGCAGCAAAGCGGTAAGGGGCCCCACTGGCACAGATACGCAGTATTTT; CDR3aa: CASSKAVRGPTGTDTQYF
abundance: once; v_gene: TRBV9; j_gene: TRBJ2-2; d_gene: NA; CDR3nt: TGTGCCAGCAGCCCCCCGGGGACCGGGGAGCTGTTTTTT; CDR3aa: CASSPPGTGELFF
abundance: NA; v_gene: TRBV7-2; j_gene: TRBJ2-1; d_gene: NA; CDR3nt: TGTGCCAGCAGCCTGAGCGGGCGTGAGCAGTTCTTC; CDR3aa: CASSLSGREQFF
abundance: NA; v_gene: TRBV29-1; j_gene: TRBJ2-7; d_gene: TRBD1; CDR3nt: TGCAGCGTTGCGGACAGGGATGGAGTTTACTACGAGCAGTACTTC; CDR3aa: CSVADRDGVYYEQYF
abundance: NA; v_gene: TRBV5-6; j_gene: TRBJ2-3; d_gene: NA; CDR3nt: TGTGCCAGCAGCCGCCCCGCCTCAGGAGATACGCAGTATTTT; CDR3aa: CASSRPASGDTQYF
abundance: NA; v_gene: TRBV19; j_gene: TRBJ2-7; d_gene: NA; CDR3nt: TGTGCCAGTAGCACGGACGAGCAGTACTTC; CDR3aa: CASSTDEQYF
abundance: NA; v_gene: TRBV7-9; j_gene: TRBJ2-3; d_gene: NA; CDR3nt: TGTGCCAGCAGCTTAAGGTGGAGCGGTCCGGGGGATACGCAGTATTTT; CDR3aa: CASSLRWSGPGDTQYF
abundance: NA; v_gene: TRBV5-8; j_gene: TRBJ2-1; d_gene: NA; CDR3nt: TGTGCCAGCAGCTTGTTTGGTGGAGAAGCCCGGTTGTTCTTC; CDR3aa: CASSLFGGEARLFF
abundance: NA; v_gene: TRBV6-5; j_gene: TRBJ2-7; d_gene: TRBD1; CDR3nt: TGTGCCAGCAGACACCGGGACAGGGGCCTCTACGAGCAGTACTTC; CDR3aa: CASRHRDRGLYEQYF
abundance: once; v_gene: TRBV6-1; j_gene: TRBJ2-7; d_gene: NA; CDR3nt: TGTGCCCATTCAGAGGGGGACGAGCAGTACTTC; CDR3aa: CAHSEGDEQYF
abundance: NA; v_gene: TRBV6-1; j_gene: TRBJ2-1; d_gene: TRBD2; CDR3nt: TGTGCCAGCAGTGAACAGCGGGGGGCAAGCAATGAGCAGTTCTTC; CDR3aa: CASSEQRGASNEQFF
abundance: NA; v_gene: TRBV5-1; j_gene: TRBJ2-2; d_gene: NA; CDR3nt: TGCGCCAGCAGCTTGGCCCGGCAGGGTAACGGGGAGCTGTTTTTT; CDR3aa: CASSLARQGNGELFF
abundance: NA; v_gene: TRBV27; j_gene: TRBJ1-1; d_gene: NA; CDR3nt: TGTGCCAGCAGTTTGCGGGGAAACACTGAAGCTTTCTTT; CDR3aa: CASSLRGNTEAFF
abundance: NA; v_gene: TRBV6-6; j_gene: TRBJ1-5; d_gene: TRBD1; CDR3nt: TGTGCCAGCAGACAGGGGAATCAGCCCCAGCATTTT; CDR3aa: CASRQGNQPQHF
abundance: NA; v_gene: TRBV2; j_gene: TRBJ2-3; d_gene: TRBD1; CDR3nt: TGTGCCAGCACTGGAGCCCCCAACAGGGGACCCACAGATACGCAGTATTTT; CDR3aa: CASTGAPNRGPTDTQYF
abundance: NA; v_gene: TRBV9; j_gene: TRBJ2-1; d_gene: NA; CDR3nt: TGTGCCAGCAGCGTATCAGGGGTCTCGTCCTACAATGAGCAGTTCTTC; CDR3aa: CASSVSGVSSYNEQFF
abundance: NA; v_gene: TRBV3-1/TRBV3-2; j_gene: TRBJ2-7; d_gene: NA; CDR3nt: TGTGCCAGCAGCCAAGATGCGATGACTCTCTACGAGCAGTACTTC; CDR3aa: CASSQDAMTLYEQYF
abundance: NA; v_gene: TRBV30; j_gene: TRBJ1-6; d_gene: NA; CDR3nt: TGTGCCTGGAGTGTACGGGGGGGGCACAGTGGTGGTTATAATTCACCCCTCCACTTT; CDR3aa: CAWSVRGGHSGGYNSPLHF
abundance: NA; v_gene: TRBV2; j_gene: TRBJ2-2; d_gene: NA; CDR3nt: TGTGCCAGCAGTGAAGATCTAGCGAGGGAGCTGTTTTTT; CDR3aa: CASSEDLARELFF
abundance: NA; v_gene: TRBV6-5; j_gene: TRBJ1-5; d_gene: NA; CDR3nt: TGTGCCAGCAGCGAGGGCAGACAACAGCCCCAGCATTTT; CDR3aa: CASSEGRQQPQHF
abundance: NA; v_gene: TRBV18; j_gene: TRBJ2-1; d_gene: TRBD2; CDR3nt: TGTGCCAGCTCACCCGGGACTAGCAATGAGCAGTTCTTC; CDR3aa: CASSPGTSNEQFF
abundance: NA; v_gene: TRBV5-1; j_gene: TRBJ2-1; d_gene: NA; CDR3nt: TGCGCCAGCAGCTCGTTAGCGGTGGGATACAATGAGCAGTTCTTC; CDR3aa: CASSSLAVGYNEQFF
abundance: NA; v_gene: TRBV5-1; j_gene: TRBJ1-1; d_gene: NA; CDR3nt: TGCGCCAGCAGCTTGCTCGGTGAGGGCGGGCACGGTGAAGCTTTCTTT; CDR3aa: CASSLLGEGGHGEAFF
abundance: NA; v_gene: TRBV5-4; j_gene: TRBJ2-1; d_gene: TRBD2; CDR3nt: TGTGCCAGCAGCTTGCGTCAGCGGGGGGGCCAGGATGAGCAGTTCTTC; CDR3aa: CASSLRQRGGQDEQFF
abundance: once; v_gene: TRBV19; j_gene: TRBJ2-1; d_gene: NA; CDR3nt: TGTGCCGCCGGCCGAGGGACTGGGGGTGGTGAGCAGTTCTTC; CDR3aa: CAAGRGTGGGEQFF
abundance: once; v_gene: TRBV6-4; j_gene: TRBJ2-2; d_gene: NA; CDR3nt: TGTGCCAGCAGCCATTCGGGTGACACCGGGGAGCTGTTTTTT; CDR3aa: CASSHSGDTGELFF
abundance: NA; v_gene: TRBV4-2; j_gene: TRBJ2-1; d_gene: NA; CDR3nt: TGTGCCAGCAGCCAAAAGGGGATCCACTCCTACAATGAGCAGTTCTTC; CDR3aa: CASSQKGIHSYNEQFF
abundance: NA; v_gene: TRBV5-6; j_gene: TRBJ2-6; d_gene: NA; CDR3nt: TGTGCCAGCAGCTTGACAGGGCGCTCTGGGGCCAACGTCCTGACTTTC; CDR3aa: CASSLTGRSGANVLTF
abundance: NA; v_gene: TRBV5-1; j_gene: TRBJ1-2; d_gene: TRBD1; CDR3nt: TGCGCCAGCAGCTCCCGGGACAGGGGGGACTATGGCTACACCTTC; CDR3aa: CASSSRDRGDYGYTF
abundance: NA; v_gene: TRBV27; j_gene: TRBJ2-7; d_gene: TRBD1; CDR3nt: TGTGCCAGCAAACCAGGGACAGGGTACTTCGAGCAGTACTTC; CDR3aa: CASKPGTGYFEQYF
abundance: NA; v_gene: TRBV19; j_gene: TRBJ2-5; d_gene: NA; CDR3nt: TGTGCCAGTAAGGGGACATATCAAGAGACCCAGTACTTC; CDR3aa: CASKGTYQETQYF
abundance: NA; v_gene: TRBV4-1; j_gene: TRBJ2-7; d_gene: TRBD1; CDR3nt: TGCGCCAGCAGCGTATACGACAGGGTCGAGCAGTACTTC; CDR3aa: CASSVYDRVEQYF
abundance: once; v_gene: TRBV2; j_gene: TRBJ1-3; d_gene: NA; CDR3nt: TGTGCCAGCAGTGTCCCAACGAGGGTTGGAAACACCATATATTTT; CDR3aa: CASSVPTRVGNTIYF